A selection of T cell receptor beta chains follows, all from one sample in a study. TCRdb processed the 5' RACE reads anew with MiXCR; each CDR3 protein has one entry. The repertoire includes some 40,000 distinct CDR3 sequences, 20% to 25% of them detected once, and 4.3% sits in the top ten. The sequenced sample consisted of Tregs sorted from a lymph node. The receptors stem from a female donor with breast cancer. Each CDR3 is given with its conserved first and last residue. The D gene is left open where the match is weak. Size is omitted from some rows. Given values are once, few, many or a class for expanded clones.

CDR3: CASSVEKTGELFF
DNA: TGTGCCAGCAGTGTCGAGAAAACCGGGGAGCTGTTTTTT
D: -
V: TRBV2
J: TRBJ2-2
size: -

CDR3: CAGSYQGSTEAFF
DNA: TGTGCCGGCAGTTACCAGGGGAGCACTGAAGCTTTCTTT
D: -
V: TRBV6-5
J: TRBJ1-1
size: few

CDR3: CSATQGYNTEAFF
DNA: TGCAGTGCTACTCAGGGCTATAACACTGAAGCTTTCTTT
D: -
V: TRBV20-1
J: TRBJ1-1
size: -

CDR3: CASSEQAGAQETQYF
DNA: TGTGCCAGCAGTGAACAAGCGGGCGCGCAAGAGACCCAGTACTTC
D: -
V: TRBV2
J: TRBJ2-5
size: -

CDR3: CASSESNRGSYEQYF
DNA: TGCGCCAGCAGCGAGAGTAACCGGGGGTCCTACGAGCAGTACTTC
D: -
V: TRBV4-1
J: TRBJ2-7
size: many

CDR3: CASSPSGSPYNEQFF
DNA: TGTGCCAGCAGTCCAAGCGGGAGCCCTTACAATGAGCAGTTCTTC
D: TRBD2
V: TRBV2
J: TRBJ2-1
size: -

CDR3: CSARELGVDSGELFF
DNA: TGCAGTGCTAGAGAGTTAGGGGTGGACTCCGGGGAGCTGTTTTTT
D: -
V: TRBV20-1
J: TRBJ2-2
size: many

CDR3: CASSQSQGSGANVLTF
DNA: TGCGCCAGCAGCCAAAGCCAGGGATCTGGGGCCAACGTCCTGACTTTC
D: -
V: TRBV4-1
J: TRBJ2-6
size: many

CDR3: CASSLAGDMNEQFF
DNA: TGTGCCAGCAGCTTAGCGGGAGATATGAATGAGCAGTTCTTC
D: -
V: TRBV11-3
J: TRBJ2-1
size: many

CDR3: CAWSGPTRFHFNYGYTF
DNA: TGTGCCTGGAGCGGACCGACCAGGTTCCATTTTAACTACGGCTACACCTTC
D: -
V: TRBV30
J: TRBJ1-2
size: -

CDR3: CASSLAPTDTQYF
DNA: TGTGCCAGCAGTTTAGCCCCAACAGATACGCAGTATTTT
D: -
V: TRBV12-3/TRBV12-4
J: TRBJ2-3
size: -

CDR3: CASSHRTGELFF
DNA: TGTGCCAGCAGCCACAGGACCGGGGAGCTGTTTTTT
D: -
V: TRBV3-2
J: TRBJ2-2
size: -

CDR3: CSARDLGDSTDTQYF
DNA: TGCAGTGCTAGAGATCTGGGCGACAGCACAGATACGCAGTATTTT
D: -
V: TRBV20-1
J: TRBJ2-3
size: many

CDR3: CASSQASDIRYQPQHF
DNA: TGCGCCAGCAGCCAAGCCTCCGACATCAGATATCAGCCCCAGCATTTT
D: -
V: TRBV4-1
J: TRBJ1-5
size: many

CDR3: CASSSDASSGNTIYF
DNA: TGTGCTAGCAGCTCCGACGCCAGCTCTGGAAACACCATATATTTT
D: -
V: TRBV7-7
J: TRBJ1-3
size: few

CDR3: CATSRDIYNEQFF
DNA: TGTGCCACCAGCAGGGACATCTACAATGAGCAGTTCTTC
D: -
V: TRBV15
J: TRBJ2-1
size: few